The clone carrying this TCR beta chain came up many times. As yet, its antigen is unknown. TCRbeta library construction was performed incorporating unique molecular identifiers. Each CDR3 protein gets one entry after TCRdb re-called the PCR reads with MiXCR. The sample lists 700,000 or so distinct CDR3 sequences, approximately 14% occurring once. This specimen belongs to a study of T-cell reconstitution after alpha-beta-depleted transplantation in children. V lost 1 base and J lost 5; bases outside the gene matches: 3. The V gene's germline CDR1 is SGHRS and CDR2 YFSETQ. CDR3 length: 15 amino acids. General study results and limits: Fresh T-cell production supplied most of the T-cell counts and diversity seen one year after transplant. Day-60 TCRbeta diversity that was high in some patients was derived from surviving recipient T cells and thymic progenitors.

This receptor was obtained from a girl between 2 and 10 years old with congenital amegakaryocytic thrombocytopenia, due to receive a stem cell transplant. Material: PBMCs, obtained before TCRalphabeta/CD19-depleted stem cell transplant. V is TRBV5-1 and J is TRBJ2-1; 10 positions agree with TRBD2. The CDR3 bases are TGCGCCAGCAGCTTGACTAGCGGGACTCACAATGAGCAGTTCTTC. Its protein is CASSLTSGTHNEQFF.